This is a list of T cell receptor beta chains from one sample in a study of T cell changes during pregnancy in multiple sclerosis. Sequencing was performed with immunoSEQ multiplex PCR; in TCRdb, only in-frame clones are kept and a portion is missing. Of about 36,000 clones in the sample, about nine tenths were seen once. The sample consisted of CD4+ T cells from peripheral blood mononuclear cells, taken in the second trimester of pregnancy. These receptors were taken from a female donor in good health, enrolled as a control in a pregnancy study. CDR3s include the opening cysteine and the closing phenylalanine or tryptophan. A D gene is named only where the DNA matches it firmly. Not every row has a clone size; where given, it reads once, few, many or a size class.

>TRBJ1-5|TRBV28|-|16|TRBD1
TGTGCCAGCAGTACCACAGGGGGCCCCATAAATCAGCCCCAGCATTTT
CASSTTGGPINQPQHF
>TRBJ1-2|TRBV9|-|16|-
TGTGCCAGCAGCTTCACAGGGAGGGGAGCTAACTATGGCTACACCTTC
CASSFTGRGANYGYTF
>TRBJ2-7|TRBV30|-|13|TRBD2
TGTGCCTGGGGGACTAGCGGGGCCAACGAGCAGTACTTC
CAWGTSGANEQYF
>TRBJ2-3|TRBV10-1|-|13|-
TGCGCCACCAGCTCAACTAGCACAGATACGCAGTATTTT
CATSSTSTDTQYF
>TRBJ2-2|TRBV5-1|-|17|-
TGCGCCAGCAGCTTGGGGGCCACGCTACCGAACACCGGGGAGCTGTTTTTT
CASSLGATLPNTGELFF
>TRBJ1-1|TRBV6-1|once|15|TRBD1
TGTGCCAGCAGGGCCCCAGGGGGCGCAAGGTCAGAAGCTTTCTTT
CASRAPGGARSEAFF
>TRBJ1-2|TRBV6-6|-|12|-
TGTGCCAGCAGTTACGAGGCGCGTGGCTACACCTTC
CASSYEARGYTF
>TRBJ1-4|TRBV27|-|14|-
TGTGCCAGCAGTTCGGACACGCTTAATGAAAAACTGTTTTTT
CASSSDTLNEKLFF
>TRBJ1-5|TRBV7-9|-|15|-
TGTGCCAGCAGCAAAGGGGGAAATGGCAATCAGCCCCAGCATTTT
CASSKGGNGNQPQHF
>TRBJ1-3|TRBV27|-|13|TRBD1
TGTGCCAGCAGTCCGGACAGGGGCAACACCATATATTTT
CASSPDRGNTIYF
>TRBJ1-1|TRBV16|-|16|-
TGTGCCAGCAGCCAATCGGGAGGCAGAGTGAACACTGAAGCTTTCTTT
CASSQSGGRVNTEAFF
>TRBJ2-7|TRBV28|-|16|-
TGTGCCAGCAGTTTCCCGCCTGGAGGGAGCTCCTACGAGCAGTACTTC
CASSFPPGGSSYEQYF
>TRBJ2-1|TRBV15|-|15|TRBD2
TGTGCCACCATTGAGCGGGGGGACACCTACAATGAGCAGTTCTTC
CATIERGDTYNEQFF
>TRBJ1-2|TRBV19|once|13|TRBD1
TGTGCCAGTAGATTTGACAGGGTCTATGGCTACACCTTC
CASRFDRVYGYTF
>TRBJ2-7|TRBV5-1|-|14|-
TGCGCCAGTAAACACGGTCAGGATTCCTACGAGCAGTACTTC
CASKHGQDSYEQYF
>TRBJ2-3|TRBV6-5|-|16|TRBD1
TGTGCCAGCAGTTACTCGAAGGGACAGGTTATAGATACGCAGTATTTT
CASSYSKGQVIDTQYF
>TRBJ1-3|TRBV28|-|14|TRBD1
TGTGCCAGCAGAGAGGGACAGGGTTTAAACACCATATATTTT
CASREGQGLNTIYF
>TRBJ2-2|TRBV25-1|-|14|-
TGTGCCAGCAGTGGCGCGGGAAACACCGGGGAGCTGTTTTTT
CASSGAGNTGELFF
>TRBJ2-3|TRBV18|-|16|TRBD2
TGTGCCAGCTCACCAAAGGCTAGCGGGGGGACGGGTACGCAGTATTTT
CASSPKASGGTGTQYF
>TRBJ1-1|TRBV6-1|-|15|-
TGTGCCAGCAGTGAAGGGACAGCAATGAACACTGAAGCTTTCTTT
CASSEGTAMNTEAFF
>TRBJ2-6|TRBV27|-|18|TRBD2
TGTGCCAGCAGTACCCGGCTAGCGGGAGAGGCTGGGGCCAACGTCCTGACTTTC
CASSTRLAGEAGANVLTF
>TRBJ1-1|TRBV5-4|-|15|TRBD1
TGTGCCAGCAGCAGCAAACGGGACAGCAACACTGAAGCTTTCTTT
CASSSKRDSNTEAFF
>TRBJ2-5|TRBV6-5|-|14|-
TGTGCCAGCAGCAAAGCGGGCCGGTCAGAGACCCAGTACTTC
CASSKAGRSETQYF
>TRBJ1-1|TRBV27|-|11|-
TGTGCCAGTTATATGAACACTGAAGCTTTCTTT
CASYMNTEAFF
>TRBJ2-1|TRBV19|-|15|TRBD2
TGTGCCAGTAGCATTACTAGCGGGGTTTACAATGAGCAGTTCTTC
CASSITSGVYNEQFF
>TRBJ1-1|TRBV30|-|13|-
TGTGCCTGGAAACCTTGGCTGAACACTGAAGCTTTCTTT
CAWKPWLNTEAFF
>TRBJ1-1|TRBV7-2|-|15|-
TGTGCCAGCAGCTTAGGTGCCGGGAGGAACACTGAAGCTTTCTTT
CASSLGAGRNTEAFF
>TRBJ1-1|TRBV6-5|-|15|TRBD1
TGTGCCAGCAGATACACCGGGACAGGGAACACTGAAGCTTTCTTT
CASRYTGTGNTEAFF
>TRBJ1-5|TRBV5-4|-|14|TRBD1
TGTGCCAGCAGCCGGACAGGGTCCGATCAGCCCCAGCATTTT
CASSRTGSDQPQHF
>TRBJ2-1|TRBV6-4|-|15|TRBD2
TGTGCCAGCAGCCCTAGCGGGAGTCCTCCGAATGAGCAGTTCTTC
CASSPSGSPPNEQFF
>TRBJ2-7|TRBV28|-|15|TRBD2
TGTGCCAGCAGTCGTGGGACTATGGGGACCTACGAGCAGTACTTC
CASSRGTMGTYEQYF
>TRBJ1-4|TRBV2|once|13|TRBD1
TGTGCCGGAGGACAGGGAGGTAGTGAAAAACTGTTTTTT
CAGGQGGSEKLFF
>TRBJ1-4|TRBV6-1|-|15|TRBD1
TGTGCCAGCAGGACTGGGGGACAGTCTAATGAAAAACTGTTTTTT
CASRTGGQSNEKLFF